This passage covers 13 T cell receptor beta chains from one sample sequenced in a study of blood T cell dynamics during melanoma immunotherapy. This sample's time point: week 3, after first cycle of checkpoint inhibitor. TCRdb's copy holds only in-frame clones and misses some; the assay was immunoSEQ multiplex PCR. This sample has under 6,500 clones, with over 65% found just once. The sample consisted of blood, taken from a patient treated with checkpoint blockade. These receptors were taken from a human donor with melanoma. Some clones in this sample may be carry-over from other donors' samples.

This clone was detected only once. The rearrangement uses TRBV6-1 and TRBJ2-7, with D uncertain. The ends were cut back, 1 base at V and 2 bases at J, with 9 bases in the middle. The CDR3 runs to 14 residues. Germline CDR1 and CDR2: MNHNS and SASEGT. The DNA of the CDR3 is TGTGCCAGCAGTGAAGACTTACCCCCCTACGAGCAGTACTTC. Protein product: CASSEDLPPYEQYF.

Here the CDR3 DNA reads TGTGCCAGCAGTGGAGACAGGACCGGGGAGCTGTTTTTT. It encodes CASSGDRTGELFF. This chain joins TRBV2 and TRBJ2-2, with TRBD1 as a possible D gene (6 bases). The CDR3 is made up of 13 amino acids. V lost 4 bases and J 5 bases, leaving 8 bases between the germline ends. CDR1 and CDR2 from the germline V gene are SNHLY and FYNNEI.

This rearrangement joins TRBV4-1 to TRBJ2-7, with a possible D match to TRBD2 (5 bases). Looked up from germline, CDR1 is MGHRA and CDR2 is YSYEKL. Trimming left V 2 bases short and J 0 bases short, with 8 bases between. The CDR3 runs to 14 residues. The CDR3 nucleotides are TGCGCCAGCAGCCAACCGGGGAACTCCTACGAGCAGTACTTC. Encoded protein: CASSQPGNSYEQYF.

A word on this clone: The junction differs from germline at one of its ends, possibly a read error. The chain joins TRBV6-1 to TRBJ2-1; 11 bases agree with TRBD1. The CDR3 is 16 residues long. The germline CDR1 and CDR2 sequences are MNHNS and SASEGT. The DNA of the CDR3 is TGTGCCAGCAGCGAAGGTATAGGACAGGGGGCCAATGAGCAGTTCTTC. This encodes CASSEGIGQGANEQFF.

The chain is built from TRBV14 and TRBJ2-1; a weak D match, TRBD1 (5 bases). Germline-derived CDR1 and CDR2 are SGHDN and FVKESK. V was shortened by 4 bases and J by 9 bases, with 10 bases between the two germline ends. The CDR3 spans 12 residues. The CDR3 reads CASSPRRGEQFF. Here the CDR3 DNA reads TGTGCCAGCAGCCCCCGTAGGGGTGAGCAGTTCTTC.

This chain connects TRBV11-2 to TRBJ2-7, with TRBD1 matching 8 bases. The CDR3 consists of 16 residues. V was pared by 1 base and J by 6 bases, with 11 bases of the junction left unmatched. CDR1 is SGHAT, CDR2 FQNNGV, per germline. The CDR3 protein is CASSLGPTGGIAEQYF. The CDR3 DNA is TGTGCCAGCAGCTTAGGCCCTACAGGGGGAATCGCCGAGCAGTACTTC.

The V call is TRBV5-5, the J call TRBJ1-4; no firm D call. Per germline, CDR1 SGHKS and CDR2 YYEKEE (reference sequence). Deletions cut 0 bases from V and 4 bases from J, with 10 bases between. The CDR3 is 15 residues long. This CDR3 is CASSLGSGDNEKLFF. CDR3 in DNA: TGTGCCAGCAGCTTGGGTTCCGGGGATAATGAAAAACTGTTTTTT.

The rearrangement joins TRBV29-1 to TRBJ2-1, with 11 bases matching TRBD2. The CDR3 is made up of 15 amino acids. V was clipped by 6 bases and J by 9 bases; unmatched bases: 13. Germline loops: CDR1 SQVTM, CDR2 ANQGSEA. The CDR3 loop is CSVDTGTGLAAEQFF. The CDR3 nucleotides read TGCAGCGTGGACACAGGGACGGGACTAGCGGCTGAGCAGTTCTTC.

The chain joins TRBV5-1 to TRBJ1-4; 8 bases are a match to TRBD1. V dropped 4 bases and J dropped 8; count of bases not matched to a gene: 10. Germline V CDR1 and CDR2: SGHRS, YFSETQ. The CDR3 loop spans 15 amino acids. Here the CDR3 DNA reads TGCGCCAGCAGCAGCCAGGGACAGGTCTCCGAAAAACTGTTTTTT. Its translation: CASSSQGQVSEKLFF.

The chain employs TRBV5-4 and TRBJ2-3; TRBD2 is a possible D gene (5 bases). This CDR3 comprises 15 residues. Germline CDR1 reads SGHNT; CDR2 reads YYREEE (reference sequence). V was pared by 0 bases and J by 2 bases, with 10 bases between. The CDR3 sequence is CASSLVRGLTDTQYF. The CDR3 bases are TGTGCCAGCAGCTTGGTTCGAGGGCTCACAGATACGCAGTATTTT.

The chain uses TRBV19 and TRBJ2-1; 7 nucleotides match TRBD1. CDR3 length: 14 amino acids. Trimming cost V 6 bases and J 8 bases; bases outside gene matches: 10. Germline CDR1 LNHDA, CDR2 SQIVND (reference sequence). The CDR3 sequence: CASSQTQGKDEQFF. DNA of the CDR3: TGTGCCAGTAGCCAAACACAGGGGAAGGATGAGCAGTTCTTC.

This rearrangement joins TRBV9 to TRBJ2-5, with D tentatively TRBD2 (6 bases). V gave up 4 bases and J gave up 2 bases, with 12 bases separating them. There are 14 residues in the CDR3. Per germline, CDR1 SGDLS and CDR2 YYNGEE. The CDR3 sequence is CASSPRLGQETQYF. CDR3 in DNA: TGTGCCAGCAGCCCGCGACTAGGACAAGAGACCCAGTACTTC.

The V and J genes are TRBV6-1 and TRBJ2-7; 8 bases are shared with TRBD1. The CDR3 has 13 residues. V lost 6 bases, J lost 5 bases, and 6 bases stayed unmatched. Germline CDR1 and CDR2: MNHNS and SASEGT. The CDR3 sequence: CASRWTGWDEQYF. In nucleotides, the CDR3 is TGTGCCAGCAGGTGGACAGGGTGGGACGAGCAGTACTTC.